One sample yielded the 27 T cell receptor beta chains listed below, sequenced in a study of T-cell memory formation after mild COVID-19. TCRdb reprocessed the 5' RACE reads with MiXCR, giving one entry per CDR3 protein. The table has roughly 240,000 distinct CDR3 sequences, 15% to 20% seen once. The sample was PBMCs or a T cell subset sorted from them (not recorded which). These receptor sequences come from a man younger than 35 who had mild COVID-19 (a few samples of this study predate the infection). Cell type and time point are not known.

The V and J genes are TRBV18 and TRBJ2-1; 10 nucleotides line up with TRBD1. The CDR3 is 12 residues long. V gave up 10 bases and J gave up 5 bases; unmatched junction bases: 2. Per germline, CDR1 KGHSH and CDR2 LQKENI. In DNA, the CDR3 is TGTGCCACCGGGACAGGGGACAATGAGCAGTTCTTC. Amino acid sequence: CATGTGDNEQFF.

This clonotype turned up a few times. CDR3 nucleotide sequence: TGTGCCAGCAGCCAGGTGGGACAGGGGGGTACTGAAGCTTTCTTT. Amino acid sequence: CASSQVGQGGTEAFF. The chain has TRBV7-2 and TRBJ1-1; 11 bases align to TRBD1. This CDR3 region has 15 residues. The germline V gene encodes CDR1 SGHTA and CDR2 FQGNSA. The trim removed 5 bases at V and 5 bases at J, leaving 7 bases unmatched.

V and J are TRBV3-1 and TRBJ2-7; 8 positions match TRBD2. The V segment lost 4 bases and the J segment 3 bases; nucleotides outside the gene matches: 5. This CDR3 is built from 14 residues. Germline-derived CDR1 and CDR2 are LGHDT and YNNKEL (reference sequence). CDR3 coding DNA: TGTGCCAGCAGCCCTGCCGGGGGGGTCTACGAGCAGTACTTC. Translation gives CASSPAGGVYEQYF.

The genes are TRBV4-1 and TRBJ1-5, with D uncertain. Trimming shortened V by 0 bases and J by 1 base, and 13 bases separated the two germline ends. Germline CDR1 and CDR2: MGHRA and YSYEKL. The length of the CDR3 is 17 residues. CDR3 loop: CASSQDRATLSNQPQHF. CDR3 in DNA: TGCGCCAGCAGCCAAGATCGAGCGACACTCAGCAATCAGCCCCAGCATTTT.

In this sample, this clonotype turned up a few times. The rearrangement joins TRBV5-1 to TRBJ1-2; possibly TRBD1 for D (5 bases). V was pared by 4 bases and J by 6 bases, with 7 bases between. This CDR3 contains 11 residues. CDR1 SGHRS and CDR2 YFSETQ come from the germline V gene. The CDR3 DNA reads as TGCGCCAGCAGCCGGGGGAATGGCTACACCTTC. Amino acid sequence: CASSRGNGYTF.

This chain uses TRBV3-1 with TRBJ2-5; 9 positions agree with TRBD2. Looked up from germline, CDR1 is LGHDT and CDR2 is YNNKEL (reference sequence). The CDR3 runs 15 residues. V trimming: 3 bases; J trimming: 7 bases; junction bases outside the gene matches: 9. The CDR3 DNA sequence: TGTGCCAGCAGCCATCCGGGCGCGCGGGAGGGGACCCAGTACTTC. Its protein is CASSHPGAREGTQYF.

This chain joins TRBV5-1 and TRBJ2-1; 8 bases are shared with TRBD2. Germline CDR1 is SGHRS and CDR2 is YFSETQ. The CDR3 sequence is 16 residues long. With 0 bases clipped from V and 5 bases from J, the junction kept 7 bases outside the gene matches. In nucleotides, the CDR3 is TGCGCCAGCAGCTTGGCCGGGGGACTAGGGAACAATGAGCAGTTCTTC. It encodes CASSLAGGLGNNEQFF.

As DNA, the CDR3 is TGTGCCAGCAGATCGCGACAGGGCCCCTCCGAGCAGTACGTC. Translating it yields CASRSRQGPSEQYV. This sequence joins TRBV27 and TRBJ2-7; 7 bases match TRBD1. This CDR3 comprises 14 residues. Germline V gene data show CDR1 as MNHEY and CDR2 as SMNVEV (reference sequence). The J segment lost 6 bases and the V segment lost 6 bases, leaving 11 bases of the junction unmatched.

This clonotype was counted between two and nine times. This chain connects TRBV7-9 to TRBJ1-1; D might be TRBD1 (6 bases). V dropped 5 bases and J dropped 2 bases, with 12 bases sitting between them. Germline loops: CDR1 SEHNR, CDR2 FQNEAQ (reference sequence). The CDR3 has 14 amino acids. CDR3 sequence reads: CASSGTLRNTEAFF. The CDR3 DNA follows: TGTGCCAGCAGCGGGACACTAAGAAACACTGAAGCTTTCTTT.

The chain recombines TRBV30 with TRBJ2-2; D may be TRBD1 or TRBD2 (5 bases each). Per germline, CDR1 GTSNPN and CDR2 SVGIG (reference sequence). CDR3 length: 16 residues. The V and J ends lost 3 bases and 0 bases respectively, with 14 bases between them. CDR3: CAWRVVGAANTGELFF. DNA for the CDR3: TGTGCCTGGAGGGTCGTCGGGGCGGCGAACACCGGGGAGCTGTTTTTT. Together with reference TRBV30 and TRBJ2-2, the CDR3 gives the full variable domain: SQTIHQWPATLVQPVGSPLSLECTVEGTSNPNLYWYRQAAGRGLQLLFYSVGIGQISSEVPQNLSASRPQDRQFILSSKKLLLSDSGFYLCAWRVVGAANTGELFFGEGSRLTVL.

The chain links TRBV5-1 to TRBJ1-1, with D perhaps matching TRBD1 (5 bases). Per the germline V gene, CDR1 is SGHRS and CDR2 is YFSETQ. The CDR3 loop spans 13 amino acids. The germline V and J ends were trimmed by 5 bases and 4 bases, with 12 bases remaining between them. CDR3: CASRLQGVTEAFF. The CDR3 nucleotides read TGCGCCAGCAGACTGCAGGGAGTCACTGAAGCTTTCTTT.

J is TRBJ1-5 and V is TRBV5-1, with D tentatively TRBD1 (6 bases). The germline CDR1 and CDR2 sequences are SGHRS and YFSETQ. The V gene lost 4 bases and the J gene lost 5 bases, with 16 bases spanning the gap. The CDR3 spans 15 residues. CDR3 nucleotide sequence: TGCGCCAGCAGCCCCGAGGGGGGTGGTGATCAGCCCCAGCATTTT. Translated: CASSPEGGGDQPQHF. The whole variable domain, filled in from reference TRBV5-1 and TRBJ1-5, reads KAGVTQTPRYLIKTRGQQVTLSCSPISGHRSVSWYQQTPGQGLQFLFEYFSETQRNKGNFPGRFSGRQFSNSRSEMNVSTLELGDSALYLCASSPEGGGDQPQHFGDGTRLSIL.

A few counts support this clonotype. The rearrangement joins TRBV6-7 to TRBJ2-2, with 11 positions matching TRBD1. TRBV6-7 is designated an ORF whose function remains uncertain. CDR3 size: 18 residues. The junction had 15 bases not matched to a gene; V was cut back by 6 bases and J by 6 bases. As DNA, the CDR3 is TGTGCCAGCAGCCCTGAGGGACAGGGGGACTGGACGGCCGGGGAGCTGTTTTTT. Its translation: CASSPEGQGDWTAGELFF.

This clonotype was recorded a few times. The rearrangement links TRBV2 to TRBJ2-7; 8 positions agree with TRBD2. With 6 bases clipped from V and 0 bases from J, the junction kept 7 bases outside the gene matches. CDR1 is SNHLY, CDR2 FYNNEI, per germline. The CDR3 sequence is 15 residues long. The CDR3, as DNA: TGTGCCAGCAGAGCGACTAGCGCGAACTCCTACGAGCAGTACTTC. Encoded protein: CASRATSANSYEQYF.

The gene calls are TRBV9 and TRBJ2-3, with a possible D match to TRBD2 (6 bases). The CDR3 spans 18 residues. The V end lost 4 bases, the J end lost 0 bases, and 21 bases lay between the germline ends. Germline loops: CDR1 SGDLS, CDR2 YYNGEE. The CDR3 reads CASSLWDSQSSSTDTQYF. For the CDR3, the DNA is TGTGCCAGCAGCCTCTGGGACTCCCAAAGCTCTAGCACAGATACGCAGTATTTT.

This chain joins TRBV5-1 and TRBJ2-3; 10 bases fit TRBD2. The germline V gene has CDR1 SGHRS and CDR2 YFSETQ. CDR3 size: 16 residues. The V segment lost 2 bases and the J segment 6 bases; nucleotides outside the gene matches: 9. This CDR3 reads CASSLTSGVTRDTQYF. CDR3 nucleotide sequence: TGCGCCAGCAGCTTAACTAGCGGGGTCACAAGGGATACGCAGTATTTT.

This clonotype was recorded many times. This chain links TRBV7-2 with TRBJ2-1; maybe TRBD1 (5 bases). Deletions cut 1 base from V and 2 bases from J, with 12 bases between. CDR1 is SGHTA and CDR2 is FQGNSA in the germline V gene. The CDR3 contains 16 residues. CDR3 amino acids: CASSLVGAATYNEQFF. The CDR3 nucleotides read TGTGCCAGCAGCTTAGTAGGGGCAGCTACCTACAATGAGCAGTTCTTC.

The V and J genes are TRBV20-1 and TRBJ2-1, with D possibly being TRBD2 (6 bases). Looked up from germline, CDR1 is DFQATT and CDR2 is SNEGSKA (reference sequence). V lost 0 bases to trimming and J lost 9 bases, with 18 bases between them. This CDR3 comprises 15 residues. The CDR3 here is CSARDPFGGASEQFF. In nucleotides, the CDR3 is TGCAGTGCTAGAGACCCTTTCGGAGGGGCCAGTGAGCAGTTCTTC.

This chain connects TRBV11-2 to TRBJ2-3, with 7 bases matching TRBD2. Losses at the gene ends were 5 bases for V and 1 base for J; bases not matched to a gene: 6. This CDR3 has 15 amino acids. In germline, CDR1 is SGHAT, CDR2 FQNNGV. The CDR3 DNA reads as TGTGCCAGCAGCCGAGGGGCGGGGGGCACAGATACGCAGTATTTT. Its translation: CASSRGAGGTDTQYF.

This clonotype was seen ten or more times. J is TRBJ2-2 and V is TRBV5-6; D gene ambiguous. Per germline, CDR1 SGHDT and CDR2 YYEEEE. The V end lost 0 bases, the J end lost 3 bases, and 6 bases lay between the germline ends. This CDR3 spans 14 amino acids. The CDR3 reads CASSLDRYTGELFF. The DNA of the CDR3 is TGTGCCAGCAGCTTGGATAGGTACACCGGGGAGCTGTTTTTT.

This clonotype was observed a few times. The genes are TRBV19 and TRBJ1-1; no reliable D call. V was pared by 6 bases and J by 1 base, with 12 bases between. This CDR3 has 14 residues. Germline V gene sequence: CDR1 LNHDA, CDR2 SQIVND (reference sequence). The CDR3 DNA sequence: TGTGCCAGTAGAGACGGCGGCCGGAACACTGAAGCTTTCTTT. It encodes CASRDGGRNTEAFF. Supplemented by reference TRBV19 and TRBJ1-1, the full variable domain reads DGGITQSPKYLFRKEGQNVTLSCEQNLNHDAMYWYRQDPGQGLRLIYYSQIVNDFQKGDIAEGYSVSREKKESFPLTVTSAQKNPTAFYLCASRDGGRNTEAFFGQGTRLTVV.

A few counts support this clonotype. This chain's CDR3 is CASNRPIPEAFF. In DNA, the CDR3 is TGTGCCAGCAATAGGCCGATCCCTGAAGCTTTCTTT. The V and J genes are TRBV7-9 and TRBJ1-1; D gene uncertain. V was shortened by 7 bases and J by 6 bases, with 12 bases between the two germline ends. This CDR3 contains 12 residues. Germline lookup yields CDR1 SEHNR and CDR2 FQNEAQ (reference sequence).

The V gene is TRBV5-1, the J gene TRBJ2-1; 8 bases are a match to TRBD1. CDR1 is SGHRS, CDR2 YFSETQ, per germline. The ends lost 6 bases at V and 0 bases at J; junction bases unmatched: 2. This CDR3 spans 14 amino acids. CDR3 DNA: TGCGCCAGCATACAGGGGGGCTCCTACAATGAGCAGTTCTTC. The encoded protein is CASIQGGSYNEQFF.

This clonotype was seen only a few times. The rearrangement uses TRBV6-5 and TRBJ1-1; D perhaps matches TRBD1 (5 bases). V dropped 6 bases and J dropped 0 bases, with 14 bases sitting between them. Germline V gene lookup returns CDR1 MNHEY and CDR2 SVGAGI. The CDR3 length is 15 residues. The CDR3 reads CASRRAGNMNTEAFF. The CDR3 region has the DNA TGTGCCAGCAGACGGGCAGGGAATATGAACACTGAAGCTTTCTTT.

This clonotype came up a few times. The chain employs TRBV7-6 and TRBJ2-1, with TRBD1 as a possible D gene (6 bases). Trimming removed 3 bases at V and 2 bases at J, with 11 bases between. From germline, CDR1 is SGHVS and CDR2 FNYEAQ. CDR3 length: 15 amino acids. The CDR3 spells CASSFRRGTYNEQFF. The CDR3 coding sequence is TGTGCCAGCAGCTTTCGTAGGGGGACCTACAATGAGCAGTTCTTC.

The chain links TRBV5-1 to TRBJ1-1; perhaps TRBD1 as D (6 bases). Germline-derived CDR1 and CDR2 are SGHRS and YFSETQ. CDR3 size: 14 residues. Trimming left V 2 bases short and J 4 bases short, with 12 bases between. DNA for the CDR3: TGCGCCAGCAGCTTCGGGGGCGGGCTCACTGAAGCTTTCTTT. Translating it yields CASSFGGGLTEAFF.

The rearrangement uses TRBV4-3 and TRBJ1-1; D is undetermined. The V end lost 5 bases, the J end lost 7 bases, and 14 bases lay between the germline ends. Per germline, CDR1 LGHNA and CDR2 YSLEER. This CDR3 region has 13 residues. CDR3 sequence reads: CASSSGRGYEAFF. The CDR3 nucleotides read TGCGCCAGCAGCTCAGGACGCGGCTATGAAGCTTTCTTT.